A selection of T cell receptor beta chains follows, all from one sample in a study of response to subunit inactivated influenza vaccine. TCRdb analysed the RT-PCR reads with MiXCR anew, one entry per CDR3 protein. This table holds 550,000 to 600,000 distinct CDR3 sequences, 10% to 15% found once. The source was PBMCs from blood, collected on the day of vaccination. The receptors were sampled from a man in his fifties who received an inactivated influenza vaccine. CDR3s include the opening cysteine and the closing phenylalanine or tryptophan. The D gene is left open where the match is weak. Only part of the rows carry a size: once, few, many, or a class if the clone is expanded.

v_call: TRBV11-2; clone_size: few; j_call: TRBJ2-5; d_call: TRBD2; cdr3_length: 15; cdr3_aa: CASSTSGGPQETQYF; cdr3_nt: TGTGCCAGCAGCACTAGCGGGGGGCCCCAAGAGACCCAGTACTTC
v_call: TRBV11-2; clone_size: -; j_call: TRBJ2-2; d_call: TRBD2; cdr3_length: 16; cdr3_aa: CASSLAGGIDTGELFF; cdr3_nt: TGTGCCAGCAGCTTAGCGGGGGGGATCGACACCGGGGAGCTGTTTTTT
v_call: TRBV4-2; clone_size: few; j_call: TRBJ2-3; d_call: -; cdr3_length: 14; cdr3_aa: CASSQARTPDTQYF; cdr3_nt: TGTGCCAGCAGCCAAGCAAGGACCCCAGATACGCAGTATTTT
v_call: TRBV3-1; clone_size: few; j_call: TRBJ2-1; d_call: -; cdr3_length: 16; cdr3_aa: CASSQDRLGAWNEQFF; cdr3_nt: TGTGCCAGCAGCCAAGATAGGCTAGGCGCTTGGAATGAGCAGTTCTTC
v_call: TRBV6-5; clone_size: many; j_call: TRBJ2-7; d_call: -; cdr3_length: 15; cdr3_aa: CASSYGAQRGYEQYF; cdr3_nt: TGTGCCAGCAGTTATGGGGCCCAAAGAGGCTACGAGCAGTACTTC
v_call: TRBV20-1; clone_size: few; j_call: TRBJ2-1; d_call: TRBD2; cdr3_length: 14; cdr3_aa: CSARSLSGINEQFF; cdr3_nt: TGCAGTGCTAGATCCCTTAGCGGGATCAATGAGCAGTTCTTC
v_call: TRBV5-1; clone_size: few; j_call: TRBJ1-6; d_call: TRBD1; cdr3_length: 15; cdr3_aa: CASSLDRGRNSPLHF; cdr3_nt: TGCGCCAGCAGCTTGGACAGGGGAAGGAATTCACCCCTCCACTTT
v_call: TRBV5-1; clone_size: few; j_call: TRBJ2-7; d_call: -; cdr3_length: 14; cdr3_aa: CASTKAGVATEQYF; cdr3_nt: TGCGCCAGCACTAAGGCTGGGGTGGCCACCGAGCAGTACTTC
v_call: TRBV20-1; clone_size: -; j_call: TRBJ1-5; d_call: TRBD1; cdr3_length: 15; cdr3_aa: CSARGGTGNNQPQHF; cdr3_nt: TGCAGTGCTAGAGGAGGGACAGGGAACAATCAGCCCCAGCATTTT
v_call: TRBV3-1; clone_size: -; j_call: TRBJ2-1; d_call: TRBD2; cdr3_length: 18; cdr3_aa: CASCQASGRGGFYNEQFF; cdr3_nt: TGTGCCAGCTGCCAAGCTAGCGGGAGAGGGGGCTTCTACAATGAGCAGTTCTTC
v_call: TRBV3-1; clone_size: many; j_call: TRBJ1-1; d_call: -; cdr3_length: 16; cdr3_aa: CASSQVLWATNTEAFF; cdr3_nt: TGTGCCAGCAGCCAAGTGTTGTGGGCAACGAACACTGAAGCTTTCTTT
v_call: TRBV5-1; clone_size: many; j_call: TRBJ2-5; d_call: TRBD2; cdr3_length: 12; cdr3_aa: CASSRGEETQYF; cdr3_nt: TGCGCCAGCAGCCGGGGGGAAGAGACCCAGTACTTC
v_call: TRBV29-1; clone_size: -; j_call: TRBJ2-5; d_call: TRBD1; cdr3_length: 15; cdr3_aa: CSVDEGALIVETQYF; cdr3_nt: TGCAGCGTTGACGAGGGGGCATTAATTGTAGAGACCCAGTACTTC
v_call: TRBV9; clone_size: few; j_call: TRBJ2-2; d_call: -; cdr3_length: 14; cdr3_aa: CASSVQQNTGELFF; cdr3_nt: TGTGCCAGCAGCGTACAGCAGAACACCGGGGAGCTGTTTTTT
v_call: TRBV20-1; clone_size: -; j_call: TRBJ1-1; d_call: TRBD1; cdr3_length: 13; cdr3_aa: CSARSDRDTEAFF; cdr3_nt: TGCAGTGCTAGATCCGACAGGGACACTGAAGCTTTCTTT
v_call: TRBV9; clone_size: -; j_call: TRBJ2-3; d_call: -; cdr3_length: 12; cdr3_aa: CASSVDADTQYF; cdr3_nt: TGTGCCAGCAGCGTAGACGCCGATACGCAGTATTTT
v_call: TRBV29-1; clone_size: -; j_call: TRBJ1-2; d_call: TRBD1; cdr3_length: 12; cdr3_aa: CSGGDRAYGYTF; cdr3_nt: TGCAGCGGGGGTGACAGGGCCTATGGCTACACCTTC
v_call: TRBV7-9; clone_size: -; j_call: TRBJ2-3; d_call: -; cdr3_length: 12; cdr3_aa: CASSMSTDTQYF; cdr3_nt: TGTGCCAGCAGCATGAGCACAGATACGCAGTATTTT
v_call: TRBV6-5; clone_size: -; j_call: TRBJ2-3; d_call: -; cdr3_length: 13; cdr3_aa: CASSYSIGMAQYF; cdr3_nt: TGTGCCAGCAGTTACTCGATTGGGATGGCGCAGTATTTT
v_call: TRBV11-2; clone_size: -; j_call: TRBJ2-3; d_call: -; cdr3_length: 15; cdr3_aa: CASSWGPRSTDTQYF; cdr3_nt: TGTGCCAGCAGCTGGGGACCCCGTAGCACAGATACGCAGTATTTT